Included here is one TCR beta chain sequence, with context. Its antigen is unknown. Autoimmune disease history or systemic immunosuppression was exclusionary. These data belong to a study of OX40 agonist ivuxolimab in advanced cancers. The wider study: Eligibility admitted prior anti-PD-1, anti-PD-L1 or anti-CTLA-4 therapy; 30% to 40% had some.

Trimming pared 6 bases from V and 5 bases from J, leaving 16 bases between. This CDR3 comprises 14 residues. The germline V gene has CDR1 KGHSH and CDR2 LQKENI. TCRdb's copy holds only in-frame clones and misses some; the assay was immunoSEQ multiplex PCR. There are roughly 67,000 clones in the sample; roughly 84% occur only once, and under 2% lies in the top ten. The study, taken as a whole, reports: Which antigen the expanded peripheral T cells recognized is unknown.

The chain combines TRBV18 with TRBJ2-5, with D possibly called TRBD1 or TRBD2 (5 bases each). The receptor's source is an adult with an advanced solid tumor such as melanoma, head and neck, liver or kidney cancer. Here the sequenced sample was CD4+ or CD8+ T cells sorted from blood, taken in a trial of the OX40 agonist ivuxolimab. In DNA form, the CDR3 reads TGTGCCAGCTCGCCCGACGGGGCCGGTGAGACCCAGTACTTC. Protein sequence: CASSPDGAGETQYF.